Included here is one TCR beta chain sequence, with context. Germline V gene lookup returns CDR1 MNHEY and CDR2 SMNVEV (reference sequence). CDR3 length: 17 residues. Germline trimming cut 5 bases from V and 9 bases from J; bases unmatched to any gene: 13. In TCRdb, the PCR reads were re-called with MiXCR into one record per CDR3 protein. The sample has about 12,000 distinct CDR3 sequences; roughly 60% are singletons. The source of the sample is a study of tumor-infiltrating lymphocytes in oesophageal squamous cell carcinoma. This rearrangement joins TRBV27 to TRBJ2-1; 13 bases map to TRBD2. Sequencing used esophageal tumor tissue. This TCR was sampled from a female donor with esophageal squamous cell carcinoma. This CDR3 is CASSPPGLAGLWGEQFF. CDR3 DNA: TGTGCCAGCAGTCCCCCGGGACTAGCGGGACTTTGGGGTGAGCAGTTCTTC.